The clone carrying this T cell receptor (beta chain) was seen repeatedly, ten times or more. Its antigen is unknown. This sample is part of a study of T cell repertoires in cytomegalovirus infection. Study context: Both a matching HLA type and CMV infection were indicated by public TCR beta signatures.

The study's findings and limits: Pooled public TCR beta family frequency picked out CMV carriers with the relevant HLA.

TCRdb fed the reads into MiXCR, producing one record per CDR3 protein. This table holds fewer than 400,000 distinct CDR3 sequences, 15% to 20% found once. CDR1 MNHEY and CDR2 SVGEGT come from the germline V gene. V gave up 2 bases and J gave up 0 bases, with 7 bases separating them. This CDR3 is built from 14 residues. Material for sequencing was PBMCs. The gene calls are TRBV6-2 or TRBV6-3 and TRBJ2-5; no clear D gene. The TCR originated in a human donor in good health (CMV status not recorded). Some clones in this sample may be carry-over from other donors' samples. CDR3 sequence (DNA): TGTGCCAGCAGTTACGGAAGCCACCAAGAGACCCAGTACTTC. Translating gives CASSYGSHQETQYF.